One and the same sample provided the 6 T cell receptor beta chains below, sequenced in a study of blood T cells in healthy people across ages. A second PCR of 7 to 11 cycles used a sample-barcoded 5' primer and a J-beta primer mix. TCRdb ran MiXCR on the 5' RACE reads and lists one entry per CDR3 protein. The sample holds around 1.1 million distinct CDR3 sequences, 35% to 40% seen once. Sequenced: blood. These receptors originate from a man between 18 and 29 years old in good health.

DNA for the CDR3: TGTGCCAGCAGCCGGGACAGTGATTCCTACGAGCAGTACTTC. Translation gives CASSRDSDSYEQYF. This chain links TRBV6-1 with TRBJ2-7; 7 bases agree with TRBD1. Trimming took 6 bases from V and 1 from J; bases not matched to a gene: 6. Germline V gene data show CDR1 as MNHNS and CDR2 as SASEGT. The CDR3 contains 14 residues.

Only one count was recorded for this clonotype. The rearrangement links TRBV10-3 to TRBJ2-2; 9 bases are shared with TRBD2. Germline lookup yields CDR1 ENHRY and CDR2 SYGVKD. This CDR3 contains 17 residues. V lost 7 bases to trimming and J lost 4 bases; unmatched junction nucleotides: 13. CDR3 nucleotides: TGTGCCATCAATAGCGGGGGCCACAAGCGAGGCACCGGGGAGCTGTTTTTT. This sequence encodes CAINSGGHKRGTGELFF.

The chain is built from TRBV6-2 or TRBV6-3 and TRBJ2-1, with 12 bases lining up with TRBD2. V shed 4 bases and J 2 bases; nucleotides not matched to a gene: 6. CDR1 MNHEY and CDR2 SVGEGT come from the germline V gene. The length of the CDR3 is 17 residues. Here the CDR3 DNA reads TGTGCCAGCAGTTCGACTAGCGGGGGCCCAACCTACAATGAGCAGTTCTTC. Protein sequence: CASSSTSGGPTYNEQFF.

This chain joins TRBV7-2 and TRBJ1-1, with D unclear. The CDR3 consists of 15 residues. Looked up from germline, CDR1 is SGHTA and CDR2 is FQGNSA. V was pared by 0 bases and J by 0 bases, with 8 bases between. Here the CDR3 reads CASSLAHGLNTEAFF. The CDR3 DNA reads as TGTGCCAGCAGCTTAGCGCACGGTTTGAACACTGAAGCTTTCTTT.

Note on this clonotype: A junction boundary mismatches the germline segment, possibly from a read error. This chain connects TRBV11-2 to TRBJ2-7; D is possibly TRBD1 (6 bases). Germline V gene sequence: CDR1 SGHAT, CDR2 FQNNGV. This CDR3 region has 15 residues. The DNA of the CDR3 is TGTGCAAGCAGCTTAGCAAAGGGGACATTGTACGAGCAGTACTTC. Its translation: CASSLAKGTLYEQYF.

This clonotype was seen a few times. V usage is TRBV13 and J usage is TRBJ2-7; TRBD2 matches 11 bases. Trimming took 3 bases from V and 0 from J; bases not matched to a gene: 1. Per the germline V gene, CDR1 is PRHDT and CDR2 is FYEKMQ (reference sequence). This CDR3 contains 15 residues. The CDR3 nucleotides read TGTGCCAGCAGCTTGGGACTAGCGGACTCCTACGAGCAGTACTTC. It codes for CASSLGLADSYEQYF.